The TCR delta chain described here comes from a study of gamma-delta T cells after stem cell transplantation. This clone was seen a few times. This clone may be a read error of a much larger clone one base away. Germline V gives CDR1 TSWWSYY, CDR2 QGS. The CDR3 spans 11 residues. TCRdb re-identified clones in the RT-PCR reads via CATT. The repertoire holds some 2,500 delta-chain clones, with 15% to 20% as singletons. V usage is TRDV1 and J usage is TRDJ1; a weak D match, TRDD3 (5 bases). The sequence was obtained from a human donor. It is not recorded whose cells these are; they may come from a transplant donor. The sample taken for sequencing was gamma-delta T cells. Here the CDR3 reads CALGGTDKLIF. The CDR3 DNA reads TGTGCTCTGGGGGGCACCGATAAACTCATCTTT.